A selection of T cell receptor beta chains follows, all from one sample in a study of T cells after yellow fever vaccination. MiXCR was run by TCRdb on the 5' RACE reads, yielding one entry per CDR3 protein. The sample records tens of thousands of distinct CDR3 sequences, 6.5% to 8% being singletons. The sequences come from CD8+ T cells sorted from PBMCs, collected 15 days after the yellow fever booster vaccination. The origin of the receptors is a man aged 30 to 45 who received the YFV17D yellow fever vaccine. Each CDR3 is given with its conserved first and last residue. Fields, in order: D gene, V gene, J gene, clone size, CDR3 length, CDR3 protein, CDR3 DNA. D genes are given only for firm matches. Clone sizes are given selectively: once, few, many, or a class where the clone is expanded.

d_call: TRBD1
v_call: TRBV14
j_call: TRBJ2-1
clone_size: many
cdr3_length: 14
cdr3_aa: CASSQVTGDNEQFF
cdr3_nt: TGTGCCAGCAGCCAAGTGACAGGGGACAATGAGCAGTTCTTC

d_call: TRBD2
v_call: TRBV25-1
j_call: TRBJ2-1
clone_size: many
cdr3_length: 17
cdr3_aa: CASSEYYSGSSYNEQFF
cdr3_nt: TGTGCCAGCAGTGAGTATTATAGCGGGAGCTCCTACAATGAGCAGTTCTTC

d_call: .
v_call: TRBV9
j_call: TRBJ2-7
clone_size: many
cdr3_length: 15
cdr3_aa: CASSVGLGQRLEQYF
cdr3_nt: TGTGCCAGCAGCGTAGGGTTGGGGCAGAGATTGGAGCAGTACTTC

d_call: .
v_call: TRBV4-1
j_call: TRBJ2-2
clone_size: many
cdr3_length: 17
cdr3_aa: CASSQGALVGPTGELFF
cdr3_nt: TGCGCCAGCAGCCAAGGGGCCCTAGTAGGTCCCACCGGGGAGCTGTTTTTT

d_call: .
v_call: TRBV4-2
j_call: TRBJ2-7
clone_size: many
cdr3_length: 14
cdr3_aa: CASSPGRGSYEQYF
cdr3_nt: TGTGCCAGCAGCCCGGGACGGGGCTCCTACGAGCAGTACTTC

d_call: .
v_call: TRBV12-3/TRBV12-4
j_call: TRBJ2-5
clone_size: many
cdr3_length: 14
cdr3_aa: CASSGDGYQETQYF
cdr3_nt: TGTGCCAGCAGTGGGGACGGCTACCAAGAGACCCAGTACTTC

d_call: .
v_call: TRBV21-1
j_call: TRBJ2-3
clone_size: many
cdr3_length: 17
cdr3_aa: CASSKVVYPESTDTQYF
cdr3_nt: TGTGCCAGCAGCAAAGTAGTATACCCTGAGAGCACAGATACGCAGTATTTT

d_call: .
v_call: TRBV20-1
j_call: TRBJ2-2
clone_size: .
cdr3_length: 14
cdr3_aa: CSARDMDLTGELFF
cdr3_nt: TGCAGTGCTAGAGATATGGACCTAACCGGGGAGCTGTTTTTT

d_call: .
v_call: TRBV6-5
j_call: TRBJ1-3
clone_size: many
cdr3_length: 14
cdr3_aa: CASSRYVGEDTIYF
cdr3_nt: TGTGCCAGCAGTCGTTACGTCGGAGAAGACACCATATATTTT

d_call: .
v_call: TRBV9
j_call: TRBJ2-7
clone_size: many
cdr3_length: 13
cdr3_aa: CASSGSFGYEQYF
cdr3_nt: TGTGCCAGCAGCGGGAGCTTCGGCTACGAGCAGTACTTC

d_call: .
v_call: TRBV3-1
j_call: TRBJ2-1
clone_size: many
cdr3_length: 16
cdr3_aa: CASSQDPLYLVNEQFF
cdr3_nt: TGTGCCAGCAGCCAAGACCCTCTATATCTAGTCAATGAGCAGTTCTTC

d_call: .
v_call: TRBV27
j_call: TRBJ2-1
clone_size: many
cdr3_length: 16
cdr3_aa: CASSLTPQGHYNEQFF
cdr3_nt: TGTGCCAGCAGTTTAACCCCACAGGGCCACTACAATGAGCAGTTCTTC

d_call: TRBD2
v_call: TRBV18
j_call: TRBJ2-1
clone_size: many
cdr3_length: 18
cdr3_aa: CASSPTWTSGEYYNEQFF
cdr3_nt: TGTGCCAGCTCACCGACATGGACTAGCGGAGAGTATTACAATGAGCAGTTCTTC